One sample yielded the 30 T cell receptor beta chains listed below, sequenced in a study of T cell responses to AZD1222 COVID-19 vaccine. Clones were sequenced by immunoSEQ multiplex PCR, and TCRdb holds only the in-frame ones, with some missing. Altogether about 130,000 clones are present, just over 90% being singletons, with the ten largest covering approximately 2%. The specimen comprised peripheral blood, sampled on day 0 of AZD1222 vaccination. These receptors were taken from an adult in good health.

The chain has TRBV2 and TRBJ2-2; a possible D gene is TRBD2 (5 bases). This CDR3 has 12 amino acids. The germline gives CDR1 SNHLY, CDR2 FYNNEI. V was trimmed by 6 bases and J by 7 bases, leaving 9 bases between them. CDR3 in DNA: TGTGCCAGCAGCGCGGGCCGCGGGGAGCTGTTTTTT. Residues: CASSAGRGELFF.

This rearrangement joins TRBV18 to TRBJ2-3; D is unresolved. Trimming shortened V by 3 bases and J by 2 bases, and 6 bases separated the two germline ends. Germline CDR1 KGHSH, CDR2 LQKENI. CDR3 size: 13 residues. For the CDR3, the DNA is TGTGCCAGCTCACCCGAGCTCACAGATACGCAGTATTTT. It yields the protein CASSPELTDTQYF.

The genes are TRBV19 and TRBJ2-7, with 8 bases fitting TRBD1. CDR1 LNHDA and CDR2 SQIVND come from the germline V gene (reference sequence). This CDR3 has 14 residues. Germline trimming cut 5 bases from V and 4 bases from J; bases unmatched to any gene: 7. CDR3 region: CASSAGQGSYEQYF. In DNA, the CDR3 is TGTGCCAGTAGTGCCGGACAGGGTTCATACGAGCAGTACTTC.

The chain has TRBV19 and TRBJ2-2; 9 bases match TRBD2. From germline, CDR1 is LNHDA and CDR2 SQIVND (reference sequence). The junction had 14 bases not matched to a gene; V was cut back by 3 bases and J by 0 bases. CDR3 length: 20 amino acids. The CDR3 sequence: CASSIIIRLAGNANTGELFF. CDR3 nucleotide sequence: TGTGCCAGTAGTATTATCATCCGTCTAGCGGGAAACGCGAACACCGGGGAGCTGTTTTTT. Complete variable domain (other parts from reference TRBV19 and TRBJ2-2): DGGITQSPKYLFRKEGQNVTLSCEQNLNHDAMYWYRQDPGQGLRLIYYSQIVNDFQKGDIAEGYSVSREKKESFPLTVTSAQKNPTAFYLCASSIIIRLAGNANTGELFFGEGSRLTVL.

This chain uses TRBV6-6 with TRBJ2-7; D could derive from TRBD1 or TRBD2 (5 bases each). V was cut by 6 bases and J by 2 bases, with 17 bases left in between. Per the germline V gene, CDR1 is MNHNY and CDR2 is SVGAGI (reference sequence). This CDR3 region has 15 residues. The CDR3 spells CASRPNRDGTYEQYF. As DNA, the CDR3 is TGTGCCAGCAGACCTAACCGGGACGGGACCTACGAGCAGTACTTC.

CDR3 DNA: TGTGCCAGCAGCGATGGGACTAGCGCCACAGATACGCAGTATTTT. Protein product: CASSDGTSATDTQYF. V is TRBV4-2 and J is TRBJ2-3; 10 nucleotides line up with TRBD2. The germline V gene has CDR1 LGHNA and CDR2 YNFKEQ. The V segment lost 5 bases and the J segment 2 bases; nucleotides outside the gene matches: 4. This CDR3 has 15 amino acids.

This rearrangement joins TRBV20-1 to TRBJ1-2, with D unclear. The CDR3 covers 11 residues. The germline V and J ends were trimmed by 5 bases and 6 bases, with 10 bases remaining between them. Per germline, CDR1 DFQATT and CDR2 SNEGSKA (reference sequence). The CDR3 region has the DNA TGCAGTGCTCGCCCAGGCGATGGCTACACCTTC. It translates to CSARPGDGYTF.

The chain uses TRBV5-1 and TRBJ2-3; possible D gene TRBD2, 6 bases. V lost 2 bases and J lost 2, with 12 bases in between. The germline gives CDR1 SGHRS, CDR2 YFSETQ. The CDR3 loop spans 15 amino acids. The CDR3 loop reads CASSFRPGDTDTQYF. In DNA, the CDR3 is TGCGCCAGCAGCTTTAGACCGGGAGACACAGATACGCAGTATTTT.

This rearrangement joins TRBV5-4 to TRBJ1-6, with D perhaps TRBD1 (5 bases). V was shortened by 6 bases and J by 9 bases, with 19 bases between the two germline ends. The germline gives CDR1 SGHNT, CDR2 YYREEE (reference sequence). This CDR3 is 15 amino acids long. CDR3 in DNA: TGTGCCAGCACCCCCGATGTAGGGGTGGGTTCACCCCTCCACTTT. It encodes CASTPDVGVGSPLHF.

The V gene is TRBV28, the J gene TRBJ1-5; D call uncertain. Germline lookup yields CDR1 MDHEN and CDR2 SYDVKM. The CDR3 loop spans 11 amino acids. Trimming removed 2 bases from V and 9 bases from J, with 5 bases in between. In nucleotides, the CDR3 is TGTGCCAGCAGTTTAGGCTTGCCCCAGCATTTT. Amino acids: CASSLGLPQHF. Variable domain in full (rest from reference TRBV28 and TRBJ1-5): DVKVTQSSRYLVKRTGEKVFLECVQDMDHENMFWYRQDPGLGLRLIYFSYDVKMKEKGDIPEGYSVSREKKERFSLILESASTNQTSMYLCASSLGLPQHFGDGTRLSIL.

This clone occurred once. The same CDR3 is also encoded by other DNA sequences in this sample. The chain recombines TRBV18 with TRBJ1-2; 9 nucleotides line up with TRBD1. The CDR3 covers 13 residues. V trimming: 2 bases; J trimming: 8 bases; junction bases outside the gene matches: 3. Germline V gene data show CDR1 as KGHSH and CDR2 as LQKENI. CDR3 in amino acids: CASSPGTGRGYTF. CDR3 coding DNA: TGTGCCAGCTCACCAGGGACAGGGAGAGGCTACACCTTC.

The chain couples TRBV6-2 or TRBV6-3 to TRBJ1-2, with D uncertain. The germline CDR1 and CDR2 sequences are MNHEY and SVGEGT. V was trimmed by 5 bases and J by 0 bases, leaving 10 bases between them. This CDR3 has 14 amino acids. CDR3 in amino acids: CASSTGSANYGYTF. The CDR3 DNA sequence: TGTGCCAGCAGTACTGGGTCAGCTAACTATGGCTACACCTTC.

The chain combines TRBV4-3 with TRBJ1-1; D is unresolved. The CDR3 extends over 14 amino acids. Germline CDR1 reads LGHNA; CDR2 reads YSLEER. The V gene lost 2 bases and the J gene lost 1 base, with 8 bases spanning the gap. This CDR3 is CASSQSLGNTEAFF. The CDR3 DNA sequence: TGCGCCAGCAGCCAATCCCTAGGGAACACTGAAGCTTTCTTT.

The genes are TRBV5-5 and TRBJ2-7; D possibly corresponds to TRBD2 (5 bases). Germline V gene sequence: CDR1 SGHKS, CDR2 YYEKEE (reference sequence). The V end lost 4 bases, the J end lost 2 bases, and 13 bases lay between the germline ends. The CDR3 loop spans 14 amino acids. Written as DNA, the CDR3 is TGTGCCAGCAGCGGTGGCGGGTACACCTACGAGCAGTACTTC. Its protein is CASSGGGYTYEQYF.

CDR3 DNA sequence: TGTGCCAGCAGCCCACAGGGCTCTGGGGCCAACGTCCTGACTTTC. Translated, it gives CASSPQGSGANVLTF. The gene calls are TRBV11-3 and TRBJ2-6; possible D gene TRBD1, 6 bases. Germline V gives CDR1 SGHNT, CDR2 YENEEA. V was pared by 5 bases and J by 0 bases, with 8 bases between. The CDR3 length is 15 residues.

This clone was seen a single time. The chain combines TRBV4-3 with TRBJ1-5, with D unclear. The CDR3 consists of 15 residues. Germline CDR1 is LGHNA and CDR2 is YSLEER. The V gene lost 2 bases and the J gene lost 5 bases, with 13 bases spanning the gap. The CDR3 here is CASSQRLRWDQPQHF. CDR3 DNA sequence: TGCGCCAGCAGCCAACGTCTCCGTTGGGATCAGCCCCAGCATTTT.

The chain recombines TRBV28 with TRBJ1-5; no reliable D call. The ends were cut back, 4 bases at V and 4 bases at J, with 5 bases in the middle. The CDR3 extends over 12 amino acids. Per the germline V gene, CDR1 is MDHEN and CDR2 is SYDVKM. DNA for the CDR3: TGTGCCAGCAGTTCACAGAATCAGCCCCAGCATTTT. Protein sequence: CASSSQNQPQHF.

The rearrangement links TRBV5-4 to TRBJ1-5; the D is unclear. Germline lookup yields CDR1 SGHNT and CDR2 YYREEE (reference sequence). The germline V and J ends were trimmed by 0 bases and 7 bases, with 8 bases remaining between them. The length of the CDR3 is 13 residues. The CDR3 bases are TGTGCCAGCAGCTTGGGTTCAATGCAGCCCCAGCATTTT. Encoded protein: CASSLGSMQPQHF.

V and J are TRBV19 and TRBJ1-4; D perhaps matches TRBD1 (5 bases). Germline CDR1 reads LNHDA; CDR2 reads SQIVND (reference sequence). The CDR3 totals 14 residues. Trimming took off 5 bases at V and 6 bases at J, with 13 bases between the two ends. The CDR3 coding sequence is TGTGCCAGTAGTGTTCCAGGGAGGGATGAAAAACTGTTTTTT. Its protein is CASSVPGRDEKLFF.

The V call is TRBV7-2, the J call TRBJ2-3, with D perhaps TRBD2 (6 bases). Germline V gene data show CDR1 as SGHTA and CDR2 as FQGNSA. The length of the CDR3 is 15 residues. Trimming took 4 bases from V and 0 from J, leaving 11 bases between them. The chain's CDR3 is CASSWASASTDTQYF. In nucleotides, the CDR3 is TGTGCCAGCAGCTGGGCTAGCGCGAGCACAGATACGCAGTATTTT.

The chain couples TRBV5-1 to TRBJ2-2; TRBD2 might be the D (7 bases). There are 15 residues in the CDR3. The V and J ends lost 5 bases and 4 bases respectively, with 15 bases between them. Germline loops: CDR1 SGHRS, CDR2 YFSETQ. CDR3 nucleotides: TGCGCCAGCAGAGGTCTGGGGGGGCGCACCGGGGAGCTGTTTTTT. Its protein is CASRGLGGRTGELFF.

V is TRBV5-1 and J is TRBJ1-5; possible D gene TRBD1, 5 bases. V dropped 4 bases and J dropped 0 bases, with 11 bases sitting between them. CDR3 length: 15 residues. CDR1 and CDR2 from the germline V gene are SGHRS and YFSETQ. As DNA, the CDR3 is TGCGCCAGCAGCGAGGCAGGGAATAGCAATCAGCCCCAGCATTTT. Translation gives CASSEAGNSNQPQHF.

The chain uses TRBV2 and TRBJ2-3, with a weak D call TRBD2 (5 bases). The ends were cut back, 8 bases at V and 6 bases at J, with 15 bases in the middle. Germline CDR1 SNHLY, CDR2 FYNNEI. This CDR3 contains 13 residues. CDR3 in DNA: TGTGCCAGCCAACTAGGCCACGGGGATACGCAGTATTTT. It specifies CASQLGHGDTQYF.

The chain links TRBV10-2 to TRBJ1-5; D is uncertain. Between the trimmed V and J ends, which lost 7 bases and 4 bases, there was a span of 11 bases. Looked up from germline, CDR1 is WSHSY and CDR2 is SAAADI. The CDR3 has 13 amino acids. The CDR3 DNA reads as TGCGCCAGCACCTGGTCGGGGAATCAGCCCCAGCATTTT. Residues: CASTWSGNQPQHF.

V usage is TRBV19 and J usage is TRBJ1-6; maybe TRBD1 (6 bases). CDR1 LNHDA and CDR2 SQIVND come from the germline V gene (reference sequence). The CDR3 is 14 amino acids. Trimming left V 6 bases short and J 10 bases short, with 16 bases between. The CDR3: CASSPTGIGSPLHF. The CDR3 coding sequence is TGTGCCAGTAGCCCTACAGGGATCGGCTCACCCCTCCACTTT.

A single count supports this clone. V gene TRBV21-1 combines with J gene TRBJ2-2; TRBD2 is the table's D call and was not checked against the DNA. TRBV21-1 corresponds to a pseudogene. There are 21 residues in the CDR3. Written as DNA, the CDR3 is TGTGCCAGCAGCAAATTTAAGTCCGGACTAGCGGGGGGCCTTTACACCGGGGAGCTGTTTTTT. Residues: CASSKFKSGLAGGLYTGELFF.

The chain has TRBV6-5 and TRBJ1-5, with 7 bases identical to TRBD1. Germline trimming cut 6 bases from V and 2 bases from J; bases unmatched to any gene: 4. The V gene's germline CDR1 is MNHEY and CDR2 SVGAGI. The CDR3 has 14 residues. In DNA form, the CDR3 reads TGTGCCAGCAGCCCCACAGGGGGCAATCAGCCCCAGCATTTT. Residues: CASSPTGGNQPQHF.

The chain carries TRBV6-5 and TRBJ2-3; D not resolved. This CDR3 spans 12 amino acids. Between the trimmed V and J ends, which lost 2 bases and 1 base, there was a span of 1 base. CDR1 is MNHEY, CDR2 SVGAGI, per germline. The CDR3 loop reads CASSYGTDTQYF. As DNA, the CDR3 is TGTGCCAGCAGTTACGGCACAGATACGCAGTATTTT.

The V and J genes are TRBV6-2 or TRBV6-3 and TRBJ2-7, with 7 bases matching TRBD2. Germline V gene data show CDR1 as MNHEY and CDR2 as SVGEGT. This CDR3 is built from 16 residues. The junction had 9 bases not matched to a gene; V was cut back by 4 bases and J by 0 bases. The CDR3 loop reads CASSFSPGGSSYEQYF. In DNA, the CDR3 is TGTGCCAGCAGTTTTTCGCCGGGGGGAAGCTCCTACGAGCAGTACTTC.

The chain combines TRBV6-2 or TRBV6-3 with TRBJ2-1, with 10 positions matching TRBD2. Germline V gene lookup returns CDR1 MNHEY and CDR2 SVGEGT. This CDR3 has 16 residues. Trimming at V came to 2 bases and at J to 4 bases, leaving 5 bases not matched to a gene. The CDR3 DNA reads TGTGCCAGCAGTTACCGCCAGGGACTAGCGTACAATGAGCAGTTCTTC. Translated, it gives CASSYRQGLAYNEQFF.